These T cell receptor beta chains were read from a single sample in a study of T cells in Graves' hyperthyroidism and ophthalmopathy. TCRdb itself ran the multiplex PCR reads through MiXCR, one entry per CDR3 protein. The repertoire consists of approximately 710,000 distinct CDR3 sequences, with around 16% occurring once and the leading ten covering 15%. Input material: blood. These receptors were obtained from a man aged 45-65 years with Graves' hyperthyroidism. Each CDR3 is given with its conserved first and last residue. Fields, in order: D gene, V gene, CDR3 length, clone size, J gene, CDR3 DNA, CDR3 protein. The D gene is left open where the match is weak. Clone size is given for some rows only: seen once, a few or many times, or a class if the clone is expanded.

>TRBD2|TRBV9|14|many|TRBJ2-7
TGTGCCAGCAGCGTGACCAGCGGGGGGTACGAGCAGTACTTC
CASSVTSGGYEQYF
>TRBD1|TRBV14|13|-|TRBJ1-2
TGTGCCAGCAGCCTCCCGGCAGGGGGTGGCTACACCTTC
CASSLPAGGGYTF
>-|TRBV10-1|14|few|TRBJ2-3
TGCGCCAGCAGGCACAGGGTAGGGCCAGATACGCAGTATTTT
CASRHRVGPDTQYF
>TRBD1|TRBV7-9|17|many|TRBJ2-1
TGTGCCAGCAGCCCTCCTCCCGGGACAGGGGAGATTAGTGAGCAGTTCTTC
CASSPPPGTGEISEQFF
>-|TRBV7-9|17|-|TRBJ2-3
TGTGCCAGTCGCCGGCCCGGAGCAAGTAATAGCACAGATACGCAGTATTTT
CASRRPGASNSTDTQYF
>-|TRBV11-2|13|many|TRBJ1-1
TGTGCCAGCAGCCCTACAGAAGGGGCGGGCGCTTTCTTT
CASSPTEGAGAFF
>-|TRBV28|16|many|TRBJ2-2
TGTGCCAGCAGTTTATATCCGGGAGTTGGCACCGGGGAGCTGTTTTTT
CASSLYPGVGTGELFF
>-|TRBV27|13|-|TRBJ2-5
TGTGCCAGCAGTCCTGGGGTGTACGAGATCCAGTACTTC
CASSPGVYEIQYF
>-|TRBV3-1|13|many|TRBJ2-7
TGTGCCAGCAGCCAAACTCATTCCTACGAGCAGTACTTC
CASSQTHSYEQYF
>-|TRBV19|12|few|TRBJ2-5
TGTGCCAGTAGGAACCCAGGAGATCGCTATCACTTC
CASRNPGDRYHF
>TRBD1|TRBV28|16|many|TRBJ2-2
TGTGCCAGCGGTTCCCTGGACAGGGGGCCGACCGGGGAGCTGTTTTTT
CASGSLDRGPTGELFF
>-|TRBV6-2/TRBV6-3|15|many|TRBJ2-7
TGTGCCAGCAGTTACTCGCTAGTCCCCTCCTACGAGCAGTACTTC
CASSYSLVPSYEQYF
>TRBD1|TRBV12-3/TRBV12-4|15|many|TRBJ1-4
TGTGCCAGCAGTCGAACAGGGGGTTTTAATGAAAAACTGTTTTTT
CASSRTGGFNEKLFF
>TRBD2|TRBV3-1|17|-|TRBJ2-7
TGTGCCAGCAGCCCCCGGACTAGCGGGAGACAGGTCTACGAGCAGTACTTC
CASSPRTSGRQVYEQYF
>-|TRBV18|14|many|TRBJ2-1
TGTGCCAGCTCACCACCGAACACTAACAATGAGCAGTTCTTC
CASSPPNTNNEQFF
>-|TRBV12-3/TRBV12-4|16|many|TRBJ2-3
TGTGCCAGCAGTTTATATATTGGAGAGTTCACAGATACGCAGTATTTT
CASSLYIGEFTDTQYF
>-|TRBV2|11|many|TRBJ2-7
TGTGCCAGCAGTGTAGGCTACGAGCAGTACTTC
CASSVGYEQYF
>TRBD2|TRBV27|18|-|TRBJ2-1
TGTGCCAGCAGCCCACTAAGGACTAGCGGGTTAGACTACAATGAGCAGTTCTTC
CASSPLRTSGLDYNEQFF
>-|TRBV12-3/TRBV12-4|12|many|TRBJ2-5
TGTGCCAGCTTCGGTTCGCCAGAGACCCAGTACTTC
CASFGSPETQYF
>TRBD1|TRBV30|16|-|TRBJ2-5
TGTGCCTGGAGTGTATCCCTGTACAGGGGTGGGGAGACCCAGTACTTC
CAWSVSLYRGGETQYF
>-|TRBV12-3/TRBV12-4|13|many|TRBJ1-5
TGTGCCAGCAGTTCCGGGGGCACCGGGCCCCAGCATTTT
CASSSGGTGPQHF
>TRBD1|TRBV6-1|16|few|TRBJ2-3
TGTGCCAGCAGTGAAGCGGGGAAGAGGGGGCGGAATACGCAGTATTTT
CASSEAGKRGRNTQYF
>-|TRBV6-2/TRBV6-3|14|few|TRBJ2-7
TGTACCAGACGATACAGGGGACTATCCTACGAGCAGTACTTC
CTRRYRGLSYEQYF
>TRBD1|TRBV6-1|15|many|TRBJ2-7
TGTGCCAGCAGCCCGGACGGACAGGGCACCTACGAGCAGTACTTC
CASSPDGQGTYEQYF
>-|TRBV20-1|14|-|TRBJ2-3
TGCAGTGCTCCGTACAGCGGGAGCACAGATACGCAGTATTTT
CSAPYSGSTDTQYF
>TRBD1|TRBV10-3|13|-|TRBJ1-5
TGTGCCATCACGGACAGGGTCGATCAGCCCCAGCATTTT
CAITDRVDQPQHF
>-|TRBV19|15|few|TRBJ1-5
TGTGCCAGTAGTATAGTGGGGACACGCAATCAGCCCCAGCATTTT
CASSIVGTRNQPQHF
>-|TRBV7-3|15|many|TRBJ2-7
TGTGCCAGCAGCTTACACGGGGCGGCTCTCTACGAGCAGTACTTC
CASSLHGAALYEQYF
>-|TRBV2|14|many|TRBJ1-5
TGTGCCAGCAGGACGACAGGTGGCAATCAGCCCCAGCATTTT
CASRTTGGNQPQHF
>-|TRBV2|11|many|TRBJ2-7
TGTGCCAGCAGTGAATTTTTGGAGCAGTACTTC
CASSEFLEQYF
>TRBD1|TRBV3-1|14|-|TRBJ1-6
TGTGCCAGCAACGGCCGGGACAGGGGTTCACCCCTCCACTTT
CASNGRDRGSPLHF
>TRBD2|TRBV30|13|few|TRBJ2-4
TGTGCCTGGAGTGTCGGGAGGGAGTACATTCAGTACTTC
CAWSVGREYIQYF
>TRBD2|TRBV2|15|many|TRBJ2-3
TGTGCCAGTGCCCTAGCGGAGGGCACATTGAATACGCAGTATTTT
CASALAEGTLNTQYF
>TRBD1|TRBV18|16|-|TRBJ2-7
TGTGCCAGCTCACCAGGAACCGGGACAGGGGGCTACGAGCAGTACTTC
CASSPGTGTGGYEQYF